The entry below describes one T cell receptor (beta chain). Its cognate antigen has yet to be identified. No base quality values were provided; no much bigger clone lies one nucleotide off. The immunoSEQ Assay, a bias-controlled multiplex PCR, was used to amplify TCRbeta CDR3 regions from genomic DNA. Concerning the study's data processing: The number of nucleated cells in each sample was estimated by amplification of reference gene primers within the assay. Sequence reads were collapsed and filtered to measure the absolute abundance of every unique TCRbeta CDR3 rearrangement. For each sample, productive Simpson clonality was calculated as the square root of Simpson's diversity index across productive rearrangements. TCRdb re-hosts the immuneACCESS table, in-frame sequences only. Its copies lack some clones; in the studies checked, an unresolved V gene accounts for under half of them, and the cause for the rest is not known. V, J and clone size are taken as reported in that table, and D and trimming were inferred from the DNA itself. Across this sample there are 200,000 or so clones, with 80% to 90% seen only once. The top ten hold 3% to 3.5% of the sample.

Enrolling through a virtual design, the prospective study's participants ranged in age from about 18 to 89 years and lived across about two dozen United States geographic areas. To assign participants to cohorts, the prospective study relied on clinical history that participants themselves reported in a screening survey and a study questionnaire. In the prospective study, mobile phlebotomists collected whole blood, serum and a nasopharyngeal or oropharyngeal swab from each participant. Participants in the prospective study had the option to provide additional blood draws and questionnaires over an approximately 2-month period. Before DNA extraction, blood samples from the prospective study were shipped at room temperature or frozen. This record belongs to a study of blood T cell repertoires in COVID-19 (dated by TCRdb to about 2020). For the study in its entirety: The collaborator samples originated in the United States, Italy and Spain and spanned the acute and convalescent phases of COVID-19. Where available, HLA class I and class II types were taken from metadata supplied by the sample provider and were not determined by assay-based typing. Nearly every sample came with metadata listing a de-identified subject ID, COVID-19 status, age in years and sex. Deeply sampled blood TCRbeta repertoires from subjects exposed to, actively infected with, or recovered from COVID-19 were included in the dataset. The repertoires were released in a freely available public database intended as a resource for research on the immune response to SARS-CoV-2. The material from the prospective study consisted of cDNA or gDNA derived from T cells, B-cell-depleted T cells, or PBMCs. Samples came from the ongoing ImmuneRACE study (first 160 participants) plus 1,254 subjects from 6 global collaborators.

The study at large found these results: Clinical and demographic metadata were provided uncurated, with the amount varying by source and participant.

The sample consisted of PBMCs or T cells enriched from blood (not recorded which). The TCR sequence derives from a woman under 30 in a cohort exposed to, infected with or recovered from COVID-19 (not recorded which).

This receptor carries the CDR3 CASSFHYNSPLHF. The DNA sequence is given as TGTGCCAGCAGTTTCCACTATAATTCACCCCTCCACTTT. The chain is encoded by TRBV6-2 or TRBV6-3 joined to TRBJ1-6; the D gene cannot be resolved reliably. Its CDR3 holds 13 amino acids, cysteine through phenylalanine. Only the CDR3 region is kept as DNA, spanning 39 bases read in frame from base 1. CDR1 and CDR2 were assigned from the germline V gene as MNHEY and SVGEGT. V gives up 4 bases and J gives up 3 bases, and the segment between their germline ends measures 4 bases.